This T cell receptor beta chain was obtained from a study of post-analysis software for immune sequencing data. In the study overall: Recorded disease courses covered relapsing-remitting, secondary progressive and progressive-relapsing multiple sclerosis. Some patients had no subtype annotation.

Unique molecular identifiers featured in each of the TCR beta cDNA libraries. A single record per CDR3 protein comes from TCRdb applying MiXCR to the PCR reads. The table lists 700,000 to 900,000 distinct CDR3 sequences, around 46% of them singletons. This receptor was obtained from a girl aged 10-17 years with multiple sclerosis. Material for sequencing was blood.

The CDR3 here is CSARDLAGGPGSAIQYF. The CDR3 DNA reads as TGCAGTGCTAGAGATCTAGCGGGAGGCCCGGGGTCGGCCATTCAGTACTTC. J is TRBJ2-4 and V is TRBV20-1; 11 bases match TRBD2. Germline V gene sequence: CDR1 DFQATT, CDR2 SNEGSKA (reference sequence). The CDR3 has 17 amino acids. Unmatched junction bases numbered 13, after V lost 0 bases and J lost 9 bases.